This entry lists 32 T cell receptor beta chains sequenced from one sample in a study of shared clonotypes between healthy human individuals. Some clones are missing from TCRdb's copy, which holds only in-frame ones; the method was immunoSEQ multiplex PCR. The table has approximately 1,500,000 clones, 95% to 99% seen once. Material for sequencing was naive CD4+ T cells sorted from blood. Indicated subset: CD45RA+ positively selected. These TCRs come from a man aged 25 to 45 in good health.

This sequence joins TRBV4-3 and TRBJ2-7; 9 bases fit TRBD1. CDR3 size: 16 residues. Germline V gene sequence: CDR1 LGHNA, CDR2 YSLEER. The junction had 8 bases not matched to a gene; V was cut back by 1 base and J by 4 bases. Here the CDR3 reads CASSQVSGTGIYEQYF. In DNA, the CDR3 is TGCGCCAGCAGCCAAGTCTCCGGGACAGGGATATACGAGCAGTACTTC.

This clone showed up just once. The chain employs TRBV4-2 and TRBJ2-3; D may be TRBD2 (6 bases). Looked up from germline, CDR1 is LGHNA and CDR2 is YNFKEQ. Trimming removed 4 bases from V and 0 bases from J, with 17 bases in between. This CDR3 has 17 residues. DNA of the CDR3: TGTGCCAGCAGCCTAGGCGGGAACATACCTAGCACAGATACGCAGTATTTT. This encodes CASSLGGNIPSTDTQYF.

V gene TRBV2 combines with J gene TRBJ1-5; 7 nucleotides align to TRBD1. V trimming: 4 bases; J trimming: 5 bases; junction bases outside the gene matches: 5. Germline CDR1 is SNHLY and CDR2 is FYNNEI. The CDR3 spans 14 residues. CDR3 nucleotide sequence: TGTGCCAGCAGTGGGGGGAGGGGGCATCAGCCCCAGCATTTT. It codes for CASSGGRGHQPQHF.

V is TRBV6-5 and J is TRBJ1-4; D is unresolved. Trimming removed 5 bases from V and 8 bases from J, with 15 bases in between. CDR3 length: 14 residues. Germline V gives CDR1 MNHEY, CDR2 SVGAGI. CDR3 in amino acids: CASSPLAPGEKLFF. Here the CDR3 DNA reads TGTGCCAGCAGTCCTCTTGCTCCCGGGGAAAAACTGTTTTTT.

The chain couples TRBV29-1 to TRBJ2-3, with 8 bases that match TRBD1. J was trimmed by 4 bases and V by 6 bases; bases with no gene match: 6. The germline CDR1 and CDR2 sequences are SQVTM and ANQGSEA. The CDR3 spans 13 residues. CDR3 loop: CSVTGGSSDTQYF. CDR3 bases: TGCAGCGTCACAGGGGGGTCCTCAGATACGCAGTATTTT.

The V gene is TRBV11-2, the J gene TRBJ2-3, with D perhaps matching TRBD2 (6 bases). The germline CDR1 and CDR2 sequences are SGHAT and FQNNGV. V was clipped by 5 bases and J by 0 bases, with 9 bases between them. The CDR3 is made up of 14 amino acids. CDR3 region: CASSVAASTDTQYF. DNA for the CDR3: TGTGCCAGCAGCGTAGCGGCCAGCACAGATACGCAGTATTTT.

The chain uses TRBV18 and TRBJ1-3, with 7 nucleotides matching TRBD1. CDR1 is KGHSH, CDR2 LQKENI, per germline. CDR3 length: 16 residues. V lost 3 bases and J lost 2; bases outside the gene matches: 7. The CDR3 is CASSPKTGWAGNTIYF. The CDR3 region has the DNA TGTGCCAGCTCACCCAAGACAGGGTGGGCTGGAAACACCATATATTTT.

This sequence joins TRBV28 and TRBJ1-5; TRBD1 might be the D (5 bases). Looked up from germline, CDR1 is MDHEN and CDR2 is SYDVKM. The CDR3 is 14 amino acids. Trimming shortened V by 6 bases and J by 5 bases, and 14 bases separated the two germline ends. The CDR3 protein is CASSPRTTHQPQHF. Written as DNA, the CDR3 is TGTGCCAGCAGCCCCCGGACAACACATCAGCCCCAGCATTTT.

The chain combines TRBV9 with TRBJ2-1; tentatively, D is TRBD2 (6 bases). Germline loops: CDR1 SGDLS, CDR2 YYNGEE. The CDR3 spans 15 residues. V was pared by 4 bases and J by 2 bases, with 13 bases between. CDR3 DNA sequence: TGTGCCAGCAGCCCCAACGAGCGGGCCTACAATGAGCAGTTCTTC. Translated, it gives CASSPNERAYNEQFF.

V and J are TRBV4-3 and TRBJ1-5; 10 nucleotides match TRBD1. Germline loops: CDR1 LGHNA, CDR2 YSLEER. Unmatched junction bases numbered 10, after V lost 0 bases and J lost 11 bases. CDR3 length: 16 residues. CDR3 in amino acids: CASSQDQTGGLQSQHF. CDR3 nucleotide sequence: TGCGCCAGCAGCCAAGATCAGACAGGGGGCCTACAGTCCCAGCATTTT.

On this clone itself: The same CDR3 arises from other DNA sequences in this sample as well. The genes are TRBV18 and TRBJ1-5, with D possibly matching TRBD1 (5 bases). The V end lost 3 bases, the J end lost 6 bases, and 9 bases lay between the germline ends. This CDR3 spans 13 amino acids. CDR1 is KGHSH and CDR2 is LQKENI in the germline V gene. The CDR3 is CASSPGRGQPQHF. CDR3 bases: TGTGCCAGCTCACCGGGACGGGGTCAGCCCCAGCATTTT. The whole variable domain, filled in from reference TRBV18 and TRBJ1-5, reads NAGVMQNPRHLVRRRGQEARLRCSPMKGHSHVYWYRQLPEEGLKFMVYLQKENIIDESGMPKERFSAEFPKEGPSILRIQQVVRGDSAAYFCASSPGRGQPQHFGDGTRLSIL.

This chain connects TRBV29-1 to TRBJ2-2; D may be TRBD1 (6 bases). The CDR3 has 13 residues. Per the germline V gene, CDR1 is SQVTM and CDR2 is ANQGSEA. CDR3 sequence: CRGHGTGTGELFF. The CDR3, as DNA: TGCAGGGGACATGGGACGGGAACCGGGGAGCTGTTTTTT.

The chain joins TRBV29-1 to TRBJ2-6; 8 nucleotides line up with TRBD1. Unmatched junction bases numbered 12, after V lost 7 bases and J lost 4 bases. Germline V lookup: CDR1 SQVTM, CDR2 ANQGSEA. CDR3 length equals 16 residues. This CDR3 is CSARNRGLRGANVLTF. In nucleotides, the CDR3 is TGCAGCGCTAGGAACAGGGGGTTGAGAGGGGCCAACGTCCTGACTTTC.

The chain employs TRBV28 and TRBJ2-3, with a possible D match to TRBD2 (5 bases). Germline values: CDR1 MDHEN, CDR2 SYDVKM. With 6 bases removed from V and 1 base from J, the gap between germline ends came to 20 bases. The CDR3 has 17 residues. The CDR3 region has the DNA TGTGCCAGCAGATCATCATTTGGGGAGCGTGGCACAGATACGCAGTATTTT. Amino acid sequence: CASRSSFGERGTDTQYF.

The chain carries TRBV9 and TRBJ1-5; possibly TRBD1 for D (6 bases). This CDR3 has 15 residues. The ends were cut back, 4 bases at V and 1 base at J, with 12 bases in the middle. CDR1 and CDR2 (germline): SGDLS, YYNGEE. CDR3 protein: CASSPTGQSNQPQHF. CDR3 DNA: TGTGCCAGCAGCCCCACCGGACAGAGCAATCAGCCCCAGCATTTT.

The chain has TRBV5-4 and TRBJ1-2; possibly TRBD1 for D (5 bases). Trimming removed 0 bases from V and 3 bases from J, with 12 bases in between. The CDR3 totals 15 residues. CDR1 SGHNT and CDR2 YYREEE come from the germline V gene (reference sequence). CDR3 sequence: CASSLAADSYYGYTF. DNA of the CDR3: TGTGCCAGCAGCTTGGCCGCTGACAGTTACTATGGCTACACCTTC.

The rearrangement uses TRBV18 and TRBJ1-5; 8 bases are a match to TRBD1. The CDR3 covers 14 residues. CDR1 and CDR2 from the germline V gene are KGHSH and LQKENI. With V trimmed by 2 bases and J by 7 bases, 4 bases remained unmatched. For the CDR3, the DNA is TGTGCCAGCTCACCAGAGACAGGGGCCCAGCCCCAGCATTTT. It is translated as CASSPETGAQPQHF.

The gene calls are TRBV20-1 and TRBJ2-1; D not certain. Per germline, CDR1 DFQATT and CDR2 SNEGSKA (reference sequence). Between the trimmed V and J ends, which lost 7 bases and 4 bases, there was a span of 8 bases. The CDR3 totals 11 residues. In nucleotides, the CDR3 is TGCAGTGTACCTCAGTACAATGAGCAGTTCTTC. It translates to CSVPQYNEQFF.

The J gene is TRBJ1-5, the V gene TRBV19, with D possibly TRBD1 on 5 matching bases. The CDR3 totals 13 residues. Deletions cut 7 bases from V and 7 bases from J, with 14 bases between. Germline CDR1 reads LNHDA; CDR2 reads SQIVND (reference sequence). The CDR3 sequence is CASIDQGGQPQHF. Written as DNA, the CDR3 is TGTGCCAGTATCGATCAGGGCGGACAGCCCCAGCATTTT.

The V gene is TRBV28, the J gene TRBJ1-2, with D maybe TRBD1 (6 bases). The V gene lost 5 bases and the J gene lost 4 bases, with 11 bases spanning the gap. CDR1 is MDHEN and CDR2 is SYDVKM in the germline V gene. The CDR3 has 13 amino acids. The CDR3: CASSRQGSYGYTF. The CDR3 region has the DNA TGTGCCAGCAGTCGGCAGGGGAGCTATGGCTACACCTTC.

The V gene is TRBV14, the J gene TRBJ2-7, with D unresolved. This CDR3 is built from 13 residues. Trimming pared 2 bases from V and 1 base from J, leaving 6 bases between. Germline CDR1 SGHDN, CDR2 FVKESK. The CDR3 DNA is TGTGCCAGCAGCCAACGGGCATCCTACGAGCAGTACTTC. Translating it yields CASSQRASYEQYF.

V usage is TRBV28 and J usage is TRBJ1-2; the D gene is possibly TRBD1 (6 bases). Germline CDR1 and CDR2: MDHEN and SYDVKM. V lost 4 bases, J lost 7 bases, and 16 bases lay in between. CDR3 length: 14 residues. The CDR3, as DNA: TGTGCCAGCAGTTCAAACAGCCTCAGGGGTGGCTACACCTTC. Translation: CASSSNSLRGGYTF.

As to this clone: The sample contains more than one DNA sequence encoding this CDR3. The rearrangement links TRBV7-9 to TRBJ1-5; D unresolved. CDR1 is SEHNR, CDR2 FQNEAQ, per germline (reference sequence). The CDR3 length is 14 residues. The V end lost 0 bases, the J end lost 0 bases, and 3 bases lay between the germline ends. In nucleotides, the CDR3 is TGTGCCAGCAGCTTAGCAGGTAGCAATCAGCCCCAGCATTTT. Translating it yields CASSLAGSNQPQHF.

CDR3 loop: CASSRKGETQYF. Written as DNA, the CDR3 is TGTGCCAGCAGCCGAAAGGGGGAGACCCAGTACTTC. This sequence joins TRBV5-4 and TRBJ2-5, with a tentative D call TRBD1 (5 bases). Germline loops: CDR1 SGHNT, CDR2 YYREEE (reference sequence). The CDR3 runs to 12 residues. Trimming pared 4 bases from V and 5 bases from J, leaving 9 bases between.

J is TRBJ2-6 and V is TRBV5-1; D is perhaps TRBD2 (5 bases). CDR1 and CDR2 from the germline V gene are SGHRS and YFSETQ. Trimming removed 0 bases at V and 2 bases at J, with 18 bases between. The CDR3 has 19 amino acids. CDR3: CASSLGVGSGAAGANVLTF. The CDR3 nucleotides read TGCGCCAGCAGCTTGGGTGTTGGCTCCGGAGCGGCTGGGGCCAACGTCCTGACTTTC. Filled out from reference TRBV5-1 and TRBJ2-6, the complete variable domain reads KAGVTQTPRYLIKTRGQQVTLSCSPISGHRSVSWYQQTPGQGLQFLFEYFSETQRNKGNFPGRFSGRQFSNSRSEMNVSTLELGDSALYLCASSLGVGSGAAGANVLTFGAGSRLTVL.

Only one count was recorded for this clone. The chain employs TRBV18 and TRBJ2-1; 8 positions agree with TRBD2. The CDR3 loop spans 14 amino acids. Germline CDR1 KGHSH, CDR2 LQKENI. J lost 11 bases, V lost 0 bases, and 6 bases had no gene match. The CDR3 spells CASSPPSNSGKQFF. The CDR3 nucleotides are TGTGCCAGCTCACCACCGAGTAATAGCGGGAAGCAGTTCTTC.

The chain combines TRBV5-5 with TRBJ2-1, with D perhaps matching TRBD2 (5 bases). V gave up 5 bases and J gave up 9 bases, with 12 bases separating them. Germline-derived CDR1 and CDR2 are SGHKS and YYEKEE (reference sequence). The CDR3 has 12 residues. The CDR3 region is CASSTRTGEQFF. The CDR3, as DNA: TGTGCCAGCAGTACTCGGACTGGTGAGCAGTTCTTC.

The rearrangement joins TRBV27 to TRBJ2-1; 12 bases line up with TRBD1. V was pared by 3 bases and J by 5 bases, with 5 bases of the junction left unmatched. The CDR3 has 16 residues. Per the germline V gene, CDR1 is MNHEY and CDR2 is SMNVEV (reference sequence). The CDR3 is CASSFLGQGADNEQFF. DNA for the CDR3: TGTGCCAGCAGTTTTTTGGGACAGGGGGCAGACAATGAGCAGTTCTTC.

This chain connects TRBV5-1 to TRBJ2-1; 8 bases align to TRBD2. J was trimmed by 4 bases and V by 4 bases; bases with no gene match: 13. Germline V gene sequence: CDR1 SGHRS, CDR2 YFSETQ. The CDR3 has 17 amino acids. The CDR3 here is CASSPPVGSGTYNEQFF. DNA for the CDR3: TGCGCCAGCAGCCCCCCCGTCGGTAGCGGGACATACAATGAGCAGTTCTTC.

The chain employs TRBV11-1 and TRBJ2-3, with no clear D. The CDR3 is 16 residues long. Germline lookup yields CDR1 SGHAT and CDR2 FQDESV (reference sequence). The V end was cut by 0 bases, the J end by 4 bases, with 14 bases between. The CDR3, as DNA: TGTGCCAGCAGCTTAGCGCCTGGGTCGGCATCAGATACGCAGTATTTT. Protein product: CASSLAPGSASDTQYF.

This chain uses TRBV11-2 with TRBJ1-5; D unresolved. V shed 0 bases and J shed 6 bases, with 9 bases lying between them. This CDR3 region has 14 residues. Germline V gives CDR1 SGHAT, CDR2 FQNNGV. The CDR3 DNA reads as TGTGCCAGCAGCTTAGATCCGAACCTTCAGCCCCAGCATTTT. It codes for CASSLDPNLQPQHF. The full variable domain, completed using reference TRBV11-2 and TRBJ1-5, is EAGVAQSPRYKIIEKRQSVAFWCNPISGHATLYWYQQILGQGPKLLIQFQNNGVVDDSQLPKDRFSAERLKGVDSTLKIQPAKLEDSAVYLCASSLDPNLQPQHFGDGTRLSIL.

The chain carries TRBV19 and TRBJ1-4; perhaps TRBD1 as D (6 bases). This CDR3 is built from 12 residues. Germline CDR1 and CDR2: LNHDA and SQIVND (reference sequence). The germline V and J ends were trimmed by 7 bases and 6 bases, with 9 bases remaining between them. The CDR3 bases are TGTGCCAGTACTCGGACAGATGAAAAACTGTTTTTT. Amino acid sequence: CASTRTDEKLFF.